This T cell receptor (beta chain) emerged from a study of cytomegalovirus exposure and HLA in healthy donors. The study's findings and limits: Listed as cytomegalovirus-associated were 150 or so TCR beta chains. Under in vitro conditions, three CMV-associated chains were confirmed as specific for CMV antigens.

Comments on this clone: Its target is unknown.

This table comes from immunoSEQ multiplex PCR, and its TCRdb copy is limited to in-frame clones, with some not included. Of some 150,000 clones listed, around nine tenths are singletons. This CDR3 contains 13 residues. CDR1 and CDR2 from the germline V gene are SNHLY and FYNNEI. The ends lost 10 bases at V and 4 bases at J; junction bases unmatched: 6. The chain has TRBV2 and TRBJ1-5, with 8 bases lining up with TRBD1. Input material: PBMCs. This clonotype originated in a man younger than 30 in good health and CMV-seropositive. The CDR3 DNA follows: TGTGCCACCAAACAGGGGGTGAATCAGCCCCAGCATTTT. It encodes CATKQGVNQPQHF.